This T cell receptor (beta chain) was sequenced for a study of blood T cell repertoires in COVID-19. Study background: Collection of acute and convalescent COVID-19 samples took place in the United States, Italy and Spain. PBMCs, B-cell-depleted T cells, or T cells were the source of the cDNA or gDNA that made up the material.

Original processing notes: The assay estimated nucleated cells by amplifying reference gene primers. The repertoire was sequenced with immunoSEQ multiplex PCR; TCRdb's copy has only in-frame clones and lacks some. V and J calls and clone size come straight from that table; D and trimming were deduced from the DNA. The table has 150,000 to 200,000 clones, 80% seen once; the top ten hold around 6.9%. The CDR3 contains 15 residues. V trimming: 5 bases; J trimming: 7 bases; junction bases outside the gene matches: 11. Germline V gives CDR1 SGHAT, CDR2 FQDESV (reference sequence). The specimen was peripheral blood. The TCR originated in a man aged 55 to 70 with acute or convalescent COVID-19. The chain recombines TRBV11-1 with TRBJ2-1, with 7 bases fitting TRBD2. As DNA, the CDR3 is TGTGCCAGCAGCCCTGGGGGGAGGGCCGAGAATGAGCAGTTCTTC. Translated, it gives CASSPGGRAENEQFF.